This T cell receptor (beta chain) was profiled in a study of OX40 agonist ivuxolimab in advanced cancers. Produced via immunoSEQ multiplex PCR; TCRdb's table is partial and in-frame only. Of about 15,000 clones listed, approximately 87% are singletons. Germline loops: CDR1 SGHTA, CDR2 FQGNSA. Deletions cut 1 base from V and 0 bases from J, with 4 bases between. This CDR3 has 14 amino acids. Specimen: CD4+ or CD8+ T cells sorted from blood, collected in a trial of the OX40 agonist ivuxolimab. The TCR was taken from an adult with an advanced solid tumor such as melanoma, head and neck, liver or kidney cancer. The genes are TRBV7-2 and TRBJ1-3; D is unclear. This chain's CDR3 is CASSLDFSGNTIYF. DNA of the CDR3: TGTGCCAGCAGCTTAGACTTCTCTGGAAACACCATATATTTT.